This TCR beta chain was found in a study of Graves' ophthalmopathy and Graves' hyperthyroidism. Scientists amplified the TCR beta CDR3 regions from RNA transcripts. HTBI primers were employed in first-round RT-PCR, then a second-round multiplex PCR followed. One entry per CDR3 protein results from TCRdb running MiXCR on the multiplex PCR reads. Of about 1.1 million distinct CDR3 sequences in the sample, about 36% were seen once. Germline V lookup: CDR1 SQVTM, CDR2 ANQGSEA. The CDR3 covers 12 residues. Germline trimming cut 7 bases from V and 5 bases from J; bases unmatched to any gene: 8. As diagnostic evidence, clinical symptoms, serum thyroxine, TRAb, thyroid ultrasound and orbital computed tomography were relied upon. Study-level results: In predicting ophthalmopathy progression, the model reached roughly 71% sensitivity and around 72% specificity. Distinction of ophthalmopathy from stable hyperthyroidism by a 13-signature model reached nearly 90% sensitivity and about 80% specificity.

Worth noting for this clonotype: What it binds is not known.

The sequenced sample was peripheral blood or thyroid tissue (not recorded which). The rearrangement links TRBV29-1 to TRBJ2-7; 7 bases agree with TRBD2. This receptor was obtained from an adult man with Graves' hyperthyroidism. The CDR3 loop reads CSARSGGNEQYF. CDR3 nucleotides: TGCAGCGCCCGCTCGGGAGGTAACGAGCAGTACTTC.